The 17 T cell receptor beta chains below all came from one sample that was sequenced in a study of cytomegalovirus exposure and HLA in healthy donors. The PCR used 60 Vbeta and 13 Jbeta primers. Data came from immunoSEQ multiplex PCR; TCRdb stores just in-frame clones and leaves some out. The sample has 60,000 to 80,000 clones; approximately 78% are singletons. Material for sequencing was PBMCs. The receptors come from a girl between 5 and 17 years old in good health and CMV-seropositive.

DNA for the CDR3: TGTGCCAGTACGACAGGGAAGACGAACACTGAAGCTTTCTTT. Encoded protein: CASTTGKTNTEAFF. This chain links TRBV19 with TRBJ1-1, with 7 bases identical to TRBD1. V lost 7 bases to trimming and J lost 1 base; unmatched junction nucleotides: 6. The CDR3 contains 14 residues. The germline V gene encodes CDR1 LNHDA and CDR2 SQIVND (reference sequence).

In its sample, this clone was seen a few times. The chain links TRBV6-1 to TRBJ2-7; D possibly corresponds to TRBD1 (5 bases). Germline V gene sequence: CDR1 MNHNS, CDR2 SASEGT. The CDR3 covers 14 residues. The V gene lost 3 bases and the J gene lost 5 bases, with 14 bases spanning the gap. CDR3 protein: CASSDPAGLDEQYF. CDR3 DNA sequence: TGTGCCAGCAGTGATCCCGCAGGGTTAGACGAGCAGTACTTC.

The sample holds a few counts of this clone. The CDR3 sequence is CASSSSSYEQYF. CDR3 coding DNA: TGTGCCAGCAGCTCTAGCTCCTACGAGCAGTACTTC. The chain has TRBV7-9 and TRBJ2-7; D remains ambiguous. Trimming pared 4 bases from V and 0 bases from J, leaving 4 bases between. The CDR3 is made up of 12 amino acids. The germline gives CDR1 SEHNR, CDR2 FQNEAQ (reference sequence).

This chain uses TRBV6-1 with TRBJ2-7; 9 nucleotides align to TRBD1. Germline lookup yields CDR1 MNHNS and CDR2 SASEGT. The trim removed 6 bases at V and 3 bases at J, leaving 3 bases unmatched. This CDR3 has 13 amino acids. The CDR3 region has the DNA TGTGCCAGCAGATTGACAGGGGGCTACGAGCAGTACTTC. Translation gives CASRLTGGYEQYF.

V gene TRBV6-1 combines with J gene TRBJ2-7, with D possibly being TRBD1 (6 bases). Trimming cost V 7 bases and J 2 bases, with 9 bases left between them. The CDR3 length is 12 residues. Germline-derived CDR1 and CDR2 are MNHNS and SASEGT. CDR3 loop: CASTGDTYEQYF. CDR3 DNA: TGTGCCAGCACAGGGGACACCTACGAGCAGTACTTC.

This sequence joins TRBV28 and TRBJ1-5; D uncertain. The CDR3 loop spans 16 amino acids. Per the germline V gene, CDR1 is MDHEN and CDR2 is SYDVKM. V was shortened by 4 bases and J by 5 bases, with 18 bases between the two germline ends. The CDR3 loop is CASSSPSFGQDQPQHF. The CDR3, as DNA: TGTGCCAGCAGTTCTCCGTCGTTTGGGCAGGATCAGCCCCAGCATTTT.

Points on this clone: The identical CDR3 is also encoded by other nucleotide sequences in the sample. This chain connects TRBV9 to TRBJ2-3; D is perhaps TRBD1 (5 bases). V dropped 0 bases and J dropped 1 base, with 9 bases sitting between them. Per germline, CDR1 SGDLS and CDR2 YYNGEE. The CDR3 runs 15 residues. The CDR3 DNA reads as TGTGCCAGCAGCGTAGCAGGGCAAGGCACAGATACGCAGTATTTT. Protein: CASSVAGQGTDTQYF.

The chain employs TRBV28 and TRBJ2-6; 7 bases are a match to TRBD1. Germline V gives CDR1 MDHEN, CDR2 SYDVKM. The CDR3 has 16 amino acids. Trimming at V came to 5 bases and at J to 0 bases, leaving 4 bases not matched to a gene. CDR3 sequence: CASSPGTDSGANVLTF. For the CDR3, the DNA is TGTGCCAGCAGTCCCGGGACAGACTCTGGGGCCAACGTCCTGACTTTC.

This clone was counted a few times. The CDR3 DNA reads TGTGCCAGCAGCCCGGGGACAGGGGGATATGAGCAGTTCTTC. It encodes CASSPGTGGYEQFF. The V call is TRBV7-9, the J call TRBJ2-1, with TRBD1 identical over 11 bases. Losses at the gene ends were 5 bases for V and 8 bases for J; bases not matched to a gene: 5. Germline V gene sequence: CDR1 SEHNR, CDR2 FQNEAQ (reference sequence). The CDR3 totals 14 residues.

This clone appeared once. V usage is TRBV6-4 and J usage is TRBJ1-1; D perhaps matches TRBD1 (6 bases). V was shortened by 0 bases and J by 3 bases, with 8 bases between the two germline ends. This CDR3 comprises 14 residues. Germline lookup yields CDR1 MRHNA and CDR2 SNTAGT. Here the CDR3 reads CASSDSPGDTEAFF. CDR3 coding DNA: TGTGCCAGCAGTGACTCCCCAGGGGACACTGAAGCTTTCTTT.

V and J are TRBV7-2 and TRBJ1-1; TRBD1 matches at 7 bases. CDR3 length equals 16 residues. Germline-derived CDR1 and CDR2 are SGHTA and FQGNSA. The V and J ends lost 1 base and 8 bases, in that order; junction bases with no gene match: 13. The CDR3 here is CASSLVVRGASWEAFF. CDR3 nucleotide sequence: TGTGCCAGCAGCTTAGTGGTCAGGGGGGCATCATGGGAAGCTTTCTTT.

The chain couples TRBV6-5 to TRBJ1-4; 11 positions agree with TRBD1. The CDR3 is 15 residues long. Per germline, CDR1 MNHEY and CDR2 SVGAGI. With 6 bases clipped from V and 4 bases from J, the junction kept 4 bases outside the gene matches. This CDR3 is CASSPGTGGNEKLFF. The DNA of the CDR3 is TGTGCCAGCAGCCCTGGGACAGGGGGTAATGAAAAACTGTTTTTT.

The V and J genes are TRBV9 and TRBJ2-2; 7 bases agree with TRBD2. The V and J ends lost 4 bases and 8 bases, in that order; junction bases with no gene match: 8. The CDR3 is 14 amino acids. CDR1 and CDR2 (germline): SGDLS, YYNGEE. The CDR3 loop is CASSPRLASGELFF. The CDR3 bases are TGTGCCAGCAGCCCTAGACTAGCTTCTGGGGAGCTGTTTTTT.

This chain joins TRBV28 and TRBJ2-7; the match to TRBD2 covers 10 bases. Losses at the gene ends were 5 bases for V and 3 bases for J; bases not matched to a gene: 13. The CDR3 spans 17 residues. The germline gives CDR1 MDHEN, CDR2 SYDVKM. CDR3 bases: TGTGCCAGCAGTCCCCTTCCAGCGGGAGGGCTGGTCTACGAGCAGTACTTC. Translating gives CASSPLPAGGLVYEQYF.

The rearrangement uses TRBV29-1 and TRBJ1-4; D remains unclear. Between the trimmed V and J ends, which lost 6 bases and 7 bases, there was a span of 12 bases. The CDR3 covers 12 residues. Germline V gene data show CDR1 as SQVTM and CDR2 as ANQGSEA. CDR3 loop: CSVAGGGEKLFF. DNA of the CDR3: TGCAGCGTCGCGGGCGGAGGTGAAAAACTGTTTTTT.

The J gene is TRBJ2-1, the V gene TRBV29-1; perhaps TRBD1 as D (6 bases). The germline V gene encodes CDR1 SQVTM and CDR2 ANQGSEA. Trimming cost V 3 bases and J 13 bases, with 19 bases left between them. The CDR3 loop spans 13 amino acids. CDR3 loop: CSVEKNRDIGQFF. The CDR3 DNA follows: TGCAGCGTTGAGAAAAACAGGGACATAGGTCAGTTCTTC.

The V gene is TRBV29-1, the J gene TRBJ2-5; weak D call: TRBD1 (6 bases). V was clipped by 4 bases and J by 5 bases, with 14 bases between them. Germline assignment: CDR1 SQVTM and CDR2 ANQGSEA. The CDR3 is 13 amino acids. The CDR3 protein is CSVAGQPKETQYF. Written as DNA, the CDR3 is TGCAGCGTTGCGGGACAACCTAAGGAGACCCAGTACTTC. Looking up the rest from reference TRBV29-1 and TRBJ2-5 gives the full variable domain: SAVISQKPSRDICQRGTSLTIQCQVDSQVTMMFWYRQQPGQSLTLIATANQGSEATYESGFVIDKFPISRPNLTFSTLTVSNMSPEDSSIYLCSVAGQPKETQYFGPGTRLLVL.